This is a list of T cell receptor beta chains from one sample in a study of response to subunit inactivated influenza vaccine. TCRdb itself ran the RT-PCR reads through MiXCR, one entry per CDR3 protein. The sample shows almost 600,000 distinct CDR3 sequences, roughly 15% of them seen only once. Source: PBMCs from blood, taken less than 13 days after vaccination. All receptors come from a man aged 50-60 years who received an inactivated influenza vaccine. CDR3s leave out the opening cysteine and the closing phenylalanine or tryptophan. Rows may omit the clone size; those that give it use once, few, many or a size class.

j_call: TRBJ1-2
clone_size: few
v_call: TRBV29-1
cdr3_length: 12
cdr3_aa: SVEDLQENYGYT

j_call: TRBJ1-2
clone_size: many
v_call: TRBV11-2
cdr3_length: 16
cdr3_aa: ASSLDGIGQTGGYGYT

j_call: TRBJ2-1
clone_size: many
v_call: TRBV5-1
cdr3_length: 13
cdr3_aa: ASSFGGDFYNEQF

j_call: TRBJ2-3
clone_size: few
v_call: TRBV18
cdr3_length: 15
cdr3_aa: ASSLNAGLAGTDTQY

j_call: TRBJ2-1
clone_size: NA
v_call: TRBV7-7
cdr3_length: 13
cdr3_aa: ASSFSDSGRNEQF

j_call: TRBJ2-7
clone_size: NA
v_call: TRBV20-1
cdr3_length: 14
cdr3_aa: SAQLTGSSRNYEQY

j_call: TRBJ2-2
clone_size: many
v_call: TRBV12-3/TRBV12-4
cdr3_length: 12
cdr3_aa: ASSPRRETGELF

j_call: TRBJ2-1
clone_size: NA
v_call: TRBV5-1
cdr3_length: 16
cdr3_aa: ASRFPGLAGGPDNEQF

j_call: TRBJ1-5
clone_size: NA
v_call: TRBV28
cdr3_length: 12
cdr3_aa: ASSPSQRNQPQH

j_call: TRBJ2-1
clone_size: NA
v_call: TRBV9
cdr3_length: 12
cdr3_aa: ASSVAFGSNEQF

j_call: TRBJ2-3
clone_size: NA
v_call: TRBV7-9
cdr3_length: 13
cdr3_aa: ASSPLDSSTDTQY

j_call: TRBJ1-4
clone_size: NA
v_call: TRBV4-3
cdr3_length: 14
cdr3_aa: ASSQGLGVGGEKLF

j_call: TRBJ1-2
clone_size: NA
v_call: TRBV12-3/TRBV12-4
cdr3_length: 10
cdr3_aa: ASSQGANGYT

j_call: TRBJ1-4
clone_size: NA
v_call: TRBV5-1
cdr3_length: 13
cdr3_aa: ASSLRGATNEKLF

j_call: TRBJ2-1
clone_size: few
v_call: TRBV6-1
cdr3_length: 13
cdr3_aa: ASSEFGGQYNEQF

j_call: TRBJ2-1
clone_size: few
v_call: TRBV4-2
cdr3_length: 14
cdr3_aa: ASSQDWTRGISEQF

j_call: TRBJ1-3
clone_size: few
v_call: TRBV5-1
cdr3_length: 14
cdr3_aa: ASSVRVLSSGNTIY

j_call: TRBJ2-3
clone_size: few
v_call: TRBV11-2
cdr3_length: 13
cdr3_aa: ASSSSGIRTDTQY

j_call: TRBJ2-1
clone_size: many
v_call: TRBV20-1
cdr3_length: 14
cdr3_aa: SARDRGLEKANEQF

j_call: TRBJ2-2
clone_size: many
v_call: TRBV12-3/TRBV12-4
cdr3_length: 13
cdr3_aa: ASSSRQGGTGELF

j_call: TRBJ1-5
clone_size: NA
v_call: TRBV12-3/TRBV12-4
cdr3_length: 12
cdr3_aa: ASSLRGFNQPQH

j_call: TRBJ1-2
clone_size: NA
v_call: TRBV28
cdr3_length: 10
cdr3_aa: ASSVDQYGYT

j_call: TRBJ2-2
clone_size: few
v_call: TRBV20-1
cdr3_length: 12
cdr3_aa: SGGDRQSTGELF

j_call: TRBJ2-7
clone_size: NA
v_call: TRBV6-1
cdr3_length: 11
cdr3_aa: AAARDSTYEQY

j_call: TRBJ2-7
clone_size: NA
v_call: TRBV29-1
cdr3_length: 11
cdr3_aa: SVEVRTNNEQY

j_call: TRBJ2-4
clone_size: many
v_call: TRBV20-1
cdr3_length: 12
cdr3_aa: SARVSGIVNIQY

j_call: TRBJ2-7
clone_size: NA
v_call: TRBV6-5
cdr3_length: 12
cdr3_aa: ASSYVQTTYEQY

j_call: TRBJ2-7
clone_size: few
v_call: TRBV7-9
cdr3_length: 13
cdr3_aa: ASSKTGLEGYEQY

j_call: TRBJ2-3
clone_size: NA
v_call: TRBV28
cdr3_length: 9
cdr3_aa: ATERGDTQY

j_call: TRBJ2-1
clone_size: few
v_call: TRBV7-2
cdr3_length: 13
cdr3_aa: ASSGVAGGGNEQF

j_call: TRBJ2-5
clone_size: few
v_call: TRBV9
cdr3_length: 12
cdr3_aa: ASSPRLGKETQY

j_call: TRBJ2-5
clone_size: NA
v_call: TRBV10-3
cdr3_length: 13
cdr3_aa: AISESGTQGETQY

j_call: TRBJ2-5
clone_size: NA
v_call: TRBV18
cdr3_length: 16
cdr3_aa: ASSHEFAGLAKEETQY

j_call: TRBJ1-1
clone_size: NA
v_call: TRBV20-1
cdr3_length: 9
cdr3_aa: SRFRVTEAF

j_call: TRBJ1-5
clone_size: NA
v_call: TRBV6-1
cdr3_length: 13
cdr3_aa: ASSGTGGGNQPQH

j_call: TRBJ2-5
clone_size: NA
v_call: TRBV29-1
cdr3_length: 13
cdr3_aa: SVEDLPRGQETQY

j_call: TRBJ2-7
clone_size: many
v_call: TRBV10-3
cdr3_length: 11
cdr3_aa: AISESQDYEQY

j_call: TRBJ2-1
clone_size: few
v_call: TRBV20-1
cdr3_length: 11
cdr3_aa: SARRTGAHEQF

j_call: TRBJ2-7
clone_size: NA
v_call: TRBV28
cdr3_length: 13
cdr3_aa: ASSLSPTGLLEQY

j_call: TRBJ2-7
clone_size: many
v_call: TRBV6-1
cdr3_length: 11
cdr3_aa: ASREAGEKEQY

j_call: TRBJ2-2
clone_size: NA
v_call: TRBV6-2/TRBV6-3
cdr3_length: 13
cdr3_aa: ASRLLAGGPGELF

j_call: TRBJ2-1
clone_size: NA
v_call: TRBV3-1
cdr3_length: 13
cdr3_aa: ASSQLGGSNNEQF

j_call: TRBJ2-1
clone_size: NA
v_call: TRBV6-4
cdr3_length: 20
cdr3_aa: ASSDQLAGETLIFFSYNEQF

j_call: TRBJ1-4
clone_size: few
v_call: TRBV7-8
cdr3_length: 12
cdr3_aa: ASSPTGRGEKLF

j_call: TRBJ2-7
clone_size: many
v_call: TRBV29-1
cdr3_length: 12
cdr3_aa: SVELVGGPGEQY

j_call: TRBJ2-6
clone_size: few
v_call: TRBV19
cdr3_length: 15
cdr3_aa: ASSLRDSKSGANVLT

j_call: TRBJ1-2
clone_size: NA
v_call: TRBV7-9
cdr3_length: 12
cdr3_aa: ASSRLIKGYGYT

j_call: TRBJ2-1
clone_size: few
v_call: TRBV5-1
cdr3_length: 13
cdr3_aa: ASRYGLAGGNEQF

j_call: TRBJ1-1
clone_size: few
v_call: TRBV29-1
cdr3_length: 11
cdr3_aa: SDVRGENTEAF

j_call: TRBJ1-5
clone_size: few
v_call: TRBV5-1
cdr3_length: 13
cdr3_aa: ASSLVPGGTTPQH

j_call: TRBJ2-1
clone_size: NA
v_call: TRBV27
cdr3_length: 14
cdr3_aa: ASSPLAGGAYNEQF

j_call: TRBJ2-3
clone_size: few
v_call: TRBV10-3
cdr3_length: 13
cdr3_aa: ATKGGISSTDTQY

j_call: TRBJ1-5
clone_size: NA
v_call: TRBV11-3
cdr3_length: 13
cdr3_aa: ASSFDRRGGQPQH

j_call: TRBJ1-6
clone_size: few
v_call: TRBV12-3/TRBV12-4
cdr3_length: 13
cdr3_aa: ASSLMGAPNSPLH

j_call: TRBJ2-7
clone_size: NA
v_call: TRBV5-1
cdr3_length: 10
cdr3_aa: ASSRDKNEQY

j_call: TRBJ1-5
clone_size: few
v_call: TRBV20-1
cdr3_length: 15
cdr3_aa: SARDPLSFDRYQPQH

j_call: TRBJ2-3
clone_size: NA
v_call: TRBV7-6
cdr3_length: 13
cdr3_aa: ASSLVGAKTDTQY